Below are 25 T cell receptor beta chains sequenced from a single sample in a study of OX40 agonist ivuxolimab in advanced cancers. Produced via immunoSEQ multiplex PCR; TCRdb's table is partial and in-frame only. The sample has about 11,000 clones, around nine tenths seen once. Specimen: CD4+ or CD8+ T cells sorted from blood, collected in a trial of the OX40 agonist ivuxolimab. The origin of the receptors is an adult with an advanced solid tumor such as melanoma, head and neck, liver or kidney cancer.

V usage is TRBV19 and J usage is TRBJ1-1, with 8 bases identical to TRBD1. Germline CDR1 and CDR2: LNHDA and SQIVND (reference sequence). The CDR3 has 14 amino acids. The ends lost 6 bases at V and 1 base at J; junction bases unmatched: 4. DNA of the CDR3: TGTGCCAGTAGAGTTACAGGGGGGAACACTGAAGCTTTCTTT. It codes for CASRVTGGNTEAFF.

The chain joins TRBV5-1 to TRBJ2-3; 9 bases match TRBD2. The CDR3 is made up of 16 amino acids. Germline values: CDR1 SGHRS, CDR2 YFSETQ. V trimming: 3 bases; J trimming: 2 bases; junction bases outside the gene matches: 7. The chain's CDR3 is CASSSGTSLFTDTQYF. CDR3 bases: TGCGCCAGCAGCTCCGGGACTAGCCTTTTCACAGATACGCAGTATTTT. The full variable domain, in which reference TRBV5-1 and TRBJ2-3 provide the parts outside the CDR3, is KAGVTQTPRYLIKTRGQQVTLSCSPISGHRSVSWYQQTPGQGLQFLFEYFSETQRNKGNFPGRFSGRQFSNSRSEMNVSTLELGDSALYLCASSSGTSLFTDTQYFGPGTRLTVL.

V is TRBV7-8 and J is TRBJ2-7; D remains unclear. CDR3 length: 15 amino acids. The germline V gene has CDR1 SGHVS and CDR2 FQNEAQ. The germline V and J ends were trimmed by 5 bases and 4 bases, with 18 bases remaining between them. The CDR3: CASSATTTFGYEQYF. CDR3 nucleotide sequence: TGTGCCAGCAGCGCGACCACTACTTTCGGATACGAGCAGTACTTC.

The rearrangement uses TRBV5-1 and TRBJ2-7, with no clear D. CDR1 is SGHRS and CDR2 is YFSETQ in the germline V gene. The CDR3 consists of 14 residues. The V and J ends lost 7 bases and 7 bases respectively, with 21 bases between them. The CDR3: CASRVDGPLWEQYF. The CDR3 coding sequence is TGCGCCAGCCGCGTCGATGGACCGCTTTGGGAGCAGTACTTC.

The CDR3, as DNA: TGTGCCAGCAACCTCCGGGACAGGGGGCACTACGAGCAGTACTTC. This translates into CASNLRDRGHYEQYF. The genes are TRBV6-5 and TRBJ2-7, with 12 bases identical to TRBD1. V lost 7 bases, J lost 3 bases, and 7 bases stayed unmatched. The germline gives CDR1 MNHEY, CDR2 SVGAGI. The CDR3 runs to 15 residues.

The count of this clone is one. CDR3 bases: TGTGCCAGCAGCTTCTTCCGGACTAGCGGGAGATTCGACGAGCAGTACTTC. It is translated as CASSFFRTSGRFDEQYF. This sequence joins TRBV7-8 and TRBJ2-5, with 13 bases lining up with TRBD2. Judging by the DNA end, TRBJ2-7 fits better; the J call may be wrong. The CDR3 totals 17 residues. CDR1 and CDR2 from the germline V gene are SGHVS and FQNEAQ.

The chain couples TRBV5-1 to TRBJ2-1, with 7 nucleotides matching TRBD2. This CDR3 region has 15 residues. Germline assignment: CDR1 SGHRS and CDR2 YFSETQ. The trim removed 0 bases at V and 2 bases at J, leaving 2 bases unmatched. CDR3 residues: CASSLAAGTYNEQFF. In DNA, the CDR3 is TGCGCCAGCAGCTTGGCAGCGGGGACCTACAATGAGCAGTTCTTC.

The rearrangement joins TRBV27 to TRBJ2-1; no clear D gene. CDR3 length: 11 residues. Trimming took 7 bases from V and 10 from J, leaving 11 bases between them. Germline values: CDR1 MNHEY, CDR2 SMNVEV (reference sequence). The CDR3 loop is CASKSIWEQFF. The CDR3 coding sequence is TGTGCCAGCAAGAGTATTTGGGAGCAGTTCTTC.

The chain links TRBV6-5 to TRBJ2-7; TRBD1 matches 10 bases. CDR3 size: 14 residues. Germline V gene sequence: CDR1 MNHEY, CDR2 SVGAGI. V lost 5 bases to trimming and J lost 2 bases; unmatched junction nucleotides: 3. CDR3 loop: CASSQGQGAYEQYF. Written as DNA, the CDR3 is TGTGCCAGCAGTCAAGGACAGGGGGCCTACGAGCAGTACTTC.

The V call is TRBV28, the J call TRBJ1-1; D gene unclear. CDR3 length: 11 residues. Germline CDR1 and CDR2: MDHEN and SYDVKM. V shed 3 bases and J shed 11 bases, with 10 bases lying between them. The CDR3 loop is CASSFPTRAFF. Here the CDR3 DNA reads TGTGCCAGCAGTTTCCCGACAAGGGCTTTCTTT.

This chain links TRBV29-1 with TRBJ2-5; 7 bases are shared with TRBD2. CDR1 SQVTM and CDR2 ANQGSEA come from the germline V gene. The V segment lost 3 bases and the J segment 0 bases; nucleotides outside the gene matches: 10. The CDR3 has 16 residues. The CDR3 DNA reads TGCAGCGTTGAGGGTCTAGCGGATAAGTACCAAGAGACCCAGTACTTC. It codes for CSVEGLADKYQETQYF. Full variable domain (remainder filled in from reference TRBV29-1 and TRBJ2-5): SAVISQKPSRDICQRGTSLTIQCQVDSQVTMMFWYRQQPGQSLTLIATANQGSEATYESGFVIDKFPISRPNLTFSTLTVSNMSPEDSSIYLCSVEGLADKYQETQYFGPGTRLLVL.

The rearrangement links TRBV28 to TRBJ1-1, with D possibly TRBD1 on 6 matching bases. Germline loops: CDR1 MDHEN, CDR2 SYDVKM. V lost 2 bases and J lost 6, with 16 bases in between. The CDR3 has 15 amino acids. The CDR3, as DNA: TGTGCCAGCAGTTTAGCCGGTTTAGGGGGGGCTGAAGCTTTCTTT. Its translation is CASSLAGLGGAEAFF. Together with reference TRBV28 and TRBJ1-1, the CDR3 gives the full variable domain: DVKVTQSSRYLVKRTGEKVFLECVQDMDHENMFWYRQDPGLGLRLIYFSYDVKMKEKGDIPEGYSVSREKKERFSLILESASTNQTSMYLCASSLAGLGGAEAFFGQGTRLTVV.

The V gene is TRBV28, the J gene TRBJ2-1; D unclear. Trimming left V 7 bases short and J 4 bases short, with 11 bases between. Germline V gene sequence: CDR1 MDHEN, CDR2 SYDVKM. The CDR3 is 13 amino acids. The CDR3 sequence: CASTLSVYNEQFF. The CDR3 DNA is TGTGCCAGCACCCTTAGTGTGTACAATGAGCAGTTCTTC.

The gene calls are TRBV5-1 and TRBJ2-3, with 9 nucleotides matching TRBD2. V lost 3 bases, J lost 2 bases, and 13 bases stayed unmatched. Germline V gives CDR1 SGHRS, CDR2 YFSETQ. This CDR3 contains 18 residues. In nucleotides, the CDR3 is TGCGCCAGCAGCTCACCGGGACAGTTAGCGGGAGTCACAGATACGCAGTATTTT. Amino acid sequence: CASSSPGQLAGVTDTQYF.

The count of this clone is one. This rearrangement joins TRBV5-1 to TRBJ2-3, with D possibly TRBD2 on 5 matching bases. Trimming removed 0 bases at V and 2 bases at J, with 10 bases between. CDR1 SGHRS and CDR2 YFSETQ come from the germline V gene. The length of the CDR3 is 15 residues. The CDR3 is CASSLDSANTDTQYF. CDR3 DNA: TGCGCCAGCAGCTTGGATAGCGCAAACACAGATACGCAGTATTTT.

The rearrangement joins TRBV7-9 to TRBJ2-3; 13 nucleotides match TRBD2. Germline V gene data show CDR1 as SEHNR and CDR2 as FQNEAQ (reference sequence). CDR3 length: 16 residues. Trimming took 5 bases from V and 4 from J; bases not matched to a gene: 6. CDR3 sequence (DNA): TGTGCCAGCAGCGAAGGACTAGCGGGAGTCGCAGATACGCAGTATTTT. Translating it yields CASSEGLAGVADTQYF.

The genes are TRBV6-5 and TRBJ2-7; D not resolved. The V and J ends lost 2 bases and 3 bases respectively, with 11 bases between them. CDR1 and CDR2 from the germline V gene are MNHEY and SVGAGI. The CDR3 loop spans 14 amino acids. The CDR3 nucleotides read TGTGCCAGCAGTTACCACCGTGACAACTACGAGCAGTACTTC. It is translated as CASSYHRDNYEQYF.

The rearrangement links TRBV6-5 to TRBJ2-5; D remains unclear. The CDR3 spans 14 residues. Germline V gene lookup returns CDR1 MNHEY and CDR2 SVGAGI. The V and J ends lost 1 base and 2 bases respectively, with 8 bases between them. CDR3 residues: CASSYYGVQETQYF. In nucleotides, the CDR3 is TGTGCCAGCAGTTACTATGGGGTGCAAGAGACCCAGTACTTC.

The gene calls are TRBV11-1 and TRBJ2-7; 9 bases fit TRBD1. The germline V gene encodes CDR1 SGHAT and CDR2 FQDESV (reference sequence). V trimming: 3 bases; J trimming: 4 bases; junction bases outside the gene matches: 1. The CDR3 is 13 amino acids. The DNA for the CDR3 is TGTGCCAGCAGCTTCGGACAGGGGTACGAGCAGTACTTC. Protein: CASSFGQGYEQYF. The full variable domain, with the rest looked up from reference TRBV11-1 and TRBJ2-7, is EAEVAQSPRYKITEKSQAVAFWCDPISGHATLYWYRQILGQGPELLVQFQDESVVDDSQLPKDRFSAERLKGVDSTLKIQPAELGDSAMYLCASSFGQGYEQYFGPGTRLTVT.

The rearrangement joins TRBV7-8 to TRBJ2-1; 10 bases fit TRBD2. V was pared by 5 bases and J by 5 bases, with 9 bases of the junction left unmatched. Germline-derived CDR1 and CDR2 are SGHVS and FQNEAQ. The CDR3 is 16 amino acids. CDR3 coding DNA: TGTGCCAGCAGCAACCCTACTAGCGGGATCGACAATGAGCAGTTCTTC. This translates into CASSNPTSGIDNEQFF.

This chain connects TRBV5-4 to TRBJ1-1; no reliable D call. With 0 bases removed from V and 1 base from J, the gap between germline ends came to 7 bases. This CDR3 has 14 residues. Per germline, CDR1 SGHNT and CDR2 YYREEE (reference sequence). The CDR3 here is CASSLVGGNTEAFF. The CDR3 DNA reads TGTGCCAGCAGCTTGGTGGGTGGGAACACTGAAGCTTTCTTT.

The rearrangement joins TRBV10-3 to TRBJ1-2; the D is unclear. CDR3 length: 14 residues. With 5 bases removed from V and 9 bases from J, the gap between germline ends came to 19 bases. From germline, CDR1 is ENHRY and CDR2 SYGVKD. The CDR3 protein is CAISRETGLRSYTF. The CDR3 region has the DNA TGTGCCATCAGTAGAGAGACGGGATTGAGGAGCTACACCTTC.

This chain links TRBV19 with TRBJ2-7; 12 bases are shared with TRBD2. Unmatched junction bases numbered 14, after V lost 5 bases and J lost 6 bases. The CDR3 contains 17 residues. Germline-derived CDR1 and CDR2 are LNHDA and SQIVND (reference sequence). CDR3 loop: CASSFGTSGPGGLEQYF. CDR3 coding DNA: TGTGCCAGTAGTTTCGGGACTAGCGGGCCGGGGGGTCTCGAGCAGTACTTC.

The genes are TRBV19 and TRBJ1-4, with a weak D call TRBD1 (6 bases). Germline V gene lookup returns CDR1 LNHDA and CDR2 SQIVND (reference sequence). V lost 5 bases to trimming and J lost 14 bases, with 24 bases between them. CDR3 length: 15 amino acids. The CDR3 reads CASSPTTGPMTGLFF. The CDR3 region has the DNA TGTGCCAGTAGTCCAACGACAGGTCCAATGACGGGGCTGTTTTTT.

J is TRBJ2-7 and V is TRBV9; D remains unclear. Germline CDR1 reads SGDLS; CDR2 reads YYNGEE. The V gene lost 5 bases and the J gene lost 0 bases, with 12 bases spanning the gap. The CDR3 is 14 residues long. The CDR3 here is CASSAAGSSYEQYF. Written as DNA, the CDR3 is TGTGCCAGCAGTGCCGCAGGAAGCTCCTACGAGCAGTACTTC.